Presented here are 20 T cell receptor beta chains from one specimen sequenced in a study of PD-L1 blockade in urothelial cancer. Generated by immunoSEQ multiplex PCR, the TCRdb table keeps only in-frame clones and is missing some. The sample yields some 120,000 clones, roughly 84% seen once. This sample's time point: pretreatment peripheral blood. Source: PBMCs, taken around atezolizumab (anti-PD-L1) treatment. The source of these receptors is a man aged 45-65 years with urothelial cancer.

V is TRBV30 and J is TRBJ1-2; TRBD1 might be the D (6 bases). The CDR3 totals 14 residues. Germline CDR1 is GTSNPN and CDR2 is SVGIG (reference sequence). Trimming removed 3 bases from V and 2 bases from J, with 13 bases in between. The CDR3 DNA follows: TGTGCCTGGAGCCTATACAGGGTGAACTATGGCTACACCTTC. Encoded protein: CAWSLYRVNYGYTF.

This sequence joins TRBV7-9 and TRBJ2-2; possibly TRBD2 for D (6 bases). CDR3 length: 14 amino acids. Trimming removed 5 bases at V and 3 bases at J, with 10 bases between. Germline V CDR1 and CDR2: SEHNR, FQNEAQ (reference sequence). The CDR3 DNA reads as TGTGCCAGCAGCGCGGGACTCGACACCGGGGAGCTGTTTTTT. It is translated as CASSAGLDTGELFF.

The chain joins TRBV18 to TRBJ2-1, with 10 bases that match TRBD2. This CDR3 region has 18 residues. Germline CDR1 KGHSH, CDR2 LQKENI. V gave up 0 bases and J gave up 8 bases; unmatched junction bases: 13. The CDR3 protein is CASSPPRGGLAGVDEQFF. CDR3 sequence (DNA): TGTGCCAGCTCACCACCGAGAGGGGGGCTAGCGGGAGTGGATGAGCAGTTCTTC. The variable domain in full, completed from reference TRBV18 and TRBJ2-1, reads NAGVMQNPRHLVRRRGQEARLRCSPMKGHSHVYWYRQLPEEGLKFMVYLQKENIIDESGMPKERFSAEFPKEGPSILRIQQVVRGDSAAYFCASSPPRGGLAGVDEQFFGPGTRLTVL.

CDR3 DNA: TGTGCCAGCAGCCTATCCGGGACTCGGAGTGAGACCCAGTACTTC. As protein: CASSLSGTRSETQYF. This chain joins TRBV11-2 and TRBJ2-5; perhaps TRBD2 as D (6 bases). V lost 5 bases, J lost 5 bases, and 18 bases lay in between. This CDR3 contains 15 residues. Per the germline V gene, CDR1 is SGHAT and CDR2 is FQNNGV.

The CDR3 sequence: CASSPHHRGDTEAFF. The CDR3 DNA reads TGTGCCAGCAGCCCCCATCATCGGGGGGACACTGAAGCTTTCTTT. V and J are TRBV9 and TRBJ1-1; maybe TRBD1 (5 bases). Germline CDR1 reads SGDLS; CDR2 reads YYNGEE. V lost 4 bases and J lost 3, with 16 bases in between. This CDR3 is built from 15 residues.

The chain is built from TRBV28 and TRBJ2-1; TRBD2 matches at 9 bases. Germline trimming cut 3 bases from V and 5 bases from J; bases unmatched to any gene: 2. Per the germline V gene, CDR1 is MDHEN and CDR2 is SYDVKM. CDR3 length: 14 amino acids. The DNA of the CDR3 is TGTGCCAGCAGTTTTGCTAGCGGGAACAATGAGCAGTTCTTC. It yields the protein CASSFASGNNEQFF.

The rearrangement uses TRBV28 and TRBJ1-2; 9 nucleotides line up with TRBD1. The germline CDR1 and CDR2 sequences are MDHEN and SYDVKM. The CDR3 covers 14 residues. The J segment lost 5 bases and the V segment lost 5 bases, leaving 6 bases of the junction unmatched. For the CDR3, the DNA is TGTGCCAGCAGTACAGGGGGCGCTTGGTATGGCTACACCTTC. The encoded protein is CASSTGGAWYGYTF.

This clone was seen more than once but under ten times. This chain connects TRBV30 to TRBJ1-1, with 9 nucleotides matching TRBD1. With V trimmed by 0 bases and J by 0 bases, 2 bases remained unmatched. This CDR3 comprises 15 residues. Germline V gene lookup returns CDR1 GTSNPN and CDR2 SVGIG (reference sequence). CDR3 amino acids: CAWSVGQGMNTEAFF. CDR3 bases: TGTGCCTGGAGTGTGGGACAGGGCATGAACACTGAAGCTTTCTTT.

This clone was counted a single time. The chain combines TRBV9 with TRBJ2-5; 8 bases are a match to TRBD2. Trimming removed 4 bases from V and 5 bases from J; junction bases left unmatched: 13. Germline CDR1 is SGDLS and CDR2 is YYNGEE. The length of the CDR3 is 16 residues. This chain's CDR3 is CASSPHRAGGSETQYF. CDR3 coding DNA: TGTGCCAGCAGCCCCCACCGTGCGGGAGGTTCCGAGACCCAGTACTTC.

CDR3: CASRGQGLFQETQYF. The CDR3 bases are TGTGCCAGCCGGGGACAGGGTTTGTTCCAAGAGACCCAGTACTTC. The chain recombines TRBV27 with TRBJ2-5, with 9 bases identical to TRBD1. V was pared by 8 bases and J by 1 base, with 8 bases of the junction left unmatched. The CDR3 runs to 15 residues. Germline values: CDR1 MNHEY, CDR2 SMNVEV (reference sequence).

This clone was counted once. The V and J genes are TRBV6-5 and TRBJ1-6, with D perhaps matching TRBD1 (5 bases). From germline, CDR1 is MNHEY and CDR2 SVGAGI. Between the trimmed V and J ends, which lost 0 bases and 7 bases, there was a span of 10 bases. This CDR3 region has 15 residues. The CDR3 sequence: CASSYSGRGNSPLHF. The CDR3 nucleotides read TGTGCCAGCAGTTACTCGGGACGGGGGAATTCACCCCTCCACTTT.

The chain is built from TRBV9 and TRBJ1-4; D possibly corresponds to TRBD1 (5 bases). The CDR3 has 15 amino acids. The V gene lost 4 bases and the J gene lost 2 bases, with 12 bases spanning the gap. Germline V lookup: CDR1 SGDLS, CDR2 YYNGEE. The CDR3: CASSPRGVTNEKLFF. The CDR3 DNA is TGTGCCAGCAGCCCTCGGGGGGTTACTAATGAAAAACTGTTTTTT.

CDR3 nucleotides: TGTGCCAGCAGCGCAGGGACTAGCGGGAGAATCGGTGAGCAGTTCTTC. Translated, it gives CASSAGTSGRIGEQFF. V usage is TRBV9 and J usage is TRBJ2-1, with 14 bases identical to TRBD2. The germline gives CDR1 SGDLS, CDR2 YYNGEE. The CDR3 extends over 16 amino acids. V dropped 3 bases and J dropped 9; count of bases not matched to a gene: 8. The full variable domain, completed using reference TRBV9 and TRBJ2-1, is DSGVTQTPKHLITATGQRVTLRCSPRSGDLSVYWYQQSLDQGLQFLIQYYNGEERAKGNILERFSAQQFPDLHSELNLSSLELGDSALYFCASSAGTSGRIGEQFFGPGTRLTVL.

The CDR3 protein is CAWREPGQGSEKLFF. CDR3 sequence (DNA): TGTGCCTGGAGGGAACCGGGACAGGGGAGTGAAAAACTGTTTTTT. The chain combines TRBV30 with TRBJ1-4; 10 nucleotides agree with TRBD1. V was clipped by 3 bases and J by 7 bases; unmatched bases: 8. From germline, CDR1 is GTSNPN and CDR2 SVGIG (reference sequence). The CDR3 loop spans 15 amino acids.

The V and J genes are TRBV6-6 and TRBJ2-7; 7 positions match TRBD2. V gave up 6 bases and J gave up 1 base; unmatched junction bases: 12. CDR3 length equals 16 residues. The germline V gene has CDR1 MNHNY and CDR2 SVGAGI (reference sequence). The CDR3 reads CASSPPGRERSYEQYF. The CDR3 bases are TGTGCCAGCAGCCCCCCTGGGCGGGAGCGTTCCTACGAGCAGTACTTC.

V usage is TRBV11-2 and J usage is TRBJ2-7; 8 nucleotides align to TRBD2. Germline loops: CDR1 SGHAT, CDR2 FQNNGV. The CDR3 length is 13 residues. The J segment lost 12 bases and the V segment lost 8 bases, leaving 15 bases of the junction unmatched. CDR3: CASRRGGTSRPYF. DNA of the CDR3: TGTGCCAGCCGCCGCGGCGGGACTAGTCGGCCGTACTTC.

The rearrangement joins TRBV19 to TRBJ1-2; D gene ambiguous. The length of the CDR3 is 15 residues. Trimming took 5 bases from V and 0 from J, leaving 13 bases between them. Per the germline V gene, CDR1 is LNHDA and CDR2 is SQIVND (reference sequence). This chain's CDR3 is CASSRQVSANYGYTF. CDR3 DNA sequence: TGTGCCAGTAGTCGCCAGGTTTCAGCTAACTATGGCTACACCTTC.

V is TRBV7-9 and J is TRBJ1-2, with D tentatively TRBD1 (5 bases). V lost 6 bases and J lost 6, with 14 bases in between. The germline V gene encodes CDR1 SEHNR and CDR2 FQNEAQ (reference sequence). The CDR3 length is 13 residues. CDR3 bases: TGTGCCAGCAGTTTCCCCAGGGTGAATGGCTACACCTTC. It is translated as CASSFPRVNGYTF. Supplemented by reference TRBV7-9 and TRBJ1-2, the full variable domain reads DTGVSQNPRHKITKRGQNVTFRCDPISEHNRLYWYRQTLGQGPEFLTYFQNEAQLEKSRLLSDRFSAERPKGSFSTLEIQRTEQGDSAMYLCASSFPRVNGYTFGSGTRLTVV.

This clone has only a few counts. V and J are TRBV4-2 and TRBJ1-6, with 8 bases fitting TRBD1. The CDR3 is 14 residues long. Germline CDR1 and CDR2: LGHNA and YNFKEQ. V dropped 5 bases and J dropped 7; count of bases not matched to a gene: 4. CDR3 in amino acids: CASSFQGANSPLHF. The CDR3 nucleotides read TGTGCCAGCAGCTTCCAGGGGGCCAATTCACCCCTCCACTTT.

The chain combines TRBV5-4 with TRBJ2-7; TRBD2 matches at 7 bases. This CDR3 spans 15 amino acids. V was pared by 4 bases and J by 3 bases, with 10 bases of the junction left unmatched. Germline lookup yields CDR1 SGHNT and CDR2 YYREEE (reference sequence). DNA of the CDR3: TGTGCCAGCAGCACCGGTGGAGCGGGATACTACGAGCAGTACTTC. Its translation: CASSTGGAGYYEQYF.